This T cell receptor beta chain was captured in a study of blood T cell repertoires in COVID-19. About the research overall: Sample material is recorded as cDNA or gDNA derived from T cells, B-cell-depleted T cells, or PBMCs.

Produced via immunoSEQ multiplex PCR; TCRdb's table is partial and in-frame only. The repertoire holds roughly 79,000 clones, with around 88% as singletons. In germline, CDR1 is SEHNR, CDR2 FQNEAQ (reference sequence). Trimming removed 1 base from V and 3 bases from J, with 9 bases in between. The CDR3 extends over 15 amino acids. The chain couples TRBV7-9 to TRBJ1-4; D possibly corresponds to TRBD1 (5 bases). Material for sequencing was peripheral blood. This TCR was recovered from a woman of 80 years or more with active or convalescent COVID-19. CDR3 nucleotides: TGTGCCAGCAGCTTAGGTGGGGGGGCTAATGAAAAACTGTTTTTT. This codes for CASSLGGGANEKLFF.